This record covers a single TCR beta chain. The sample originates from a study of Ad26.COV2.S vaccination and SARS-CoV-2 variants. Study overall: The donor participated in the COV1001 trial, in its Ad26.COV2.S arm.

Germline V lookup: CDR1 SGHAT, CDR2 FQNNGV. V was clipped by 1 base and J by 3 bases; unmatched bases: 6. This CDR3 region has 17 residues. Treatment meaning: roughly 19 received Ad26.COV2.S at low or high dose, single or two shots; several received placebo; per-sample allocation not given. Samples came from day 63 after the first vaccine or placebo injection. Only in-frame clones appear in the TCRdb table, and some are missing; sequencing was by immunoSEQ multiplex PCR. This sample has about 350,000 clones, with 75% to 90% found just once. The clonotype comes from a person between 18 and 60 years old who received the Ad26.COV2.S COVID-19 vaccine or a placebo. The sample in question was peripheral blood, obtained in a trial of Ad26.COV2.S vaccine versus placebo. The chain has TRBV11-2 and TRBJ2-3; 11 positions match TRBD2. For the CDR3, the DNA is TGTGCCAGCAGCTTAGTCATTGGGACTAGCGGAACAGATACGCAGTATTTT. Translated, it gives CASSLVIGTSGTDTQYF.